This T cell receptor beta chain emerged from a study of T cell repertoires in cytomegalovirus infection. General study points: Summed public TCR beta family frequency identified CMV carriers bearing the relevant HLA.

About this clonotype: Its target is unknown.

TCRdb itself ran the reads through MiXCR, one entry per CDR3 protein. The sample has some 110,000 distinct CDR3 sequences; over 30% are singletons. Germline V gene sequence: CDR1 MGHRA, CDR2 YSYEKL. The CDR3 loop spans 14 amino acids. The germline V and J ends were trimmed by 0 bases and 7 bases, with 11 bases remaining between them. The V and J genes are TRBV4-1 and TRBJ2-3; D may be TRBD1 or TRBD2 (5 bases each). The specimen comprised CD8+ T cells from cultured PBMCs, sampled from culture after CMV antigen stimulation. This TCR was sampled from a human donor in good health (CMV status not recorded). Some clones in this sample may be carry-over from other donors' samples. Here the CDR3 reads CASSQEEGLNTQYF. In nucleotides, the CDR3 is TGCGCCAGCAGCCAAGAAGAGGGGTTGAATACGCAGTATTTT.